These T cell receptor beta chains were read from a single sample in a study of blood T cell repertoires in COVID-19. Sequencing was performed with immunoSEQ multiplex PCR; in TCRdb, only in-frame clones are kept and a portion is missing. The sample shows roughly 250,000 clones, 88% of them seen only once. The sample comprised PBMCs or T cells enriched from blood (not recorded which). The receptors shown here come from a woman aged 45-65 years who had recovered from COVID-19. Both conserved end residues are trimmed from each CDR3.

j_gene	v_gene	CDR3aa
TRBJ2-7	TRBV24-1	ATSDLSYEQY
TRBJ2-5	TRBV7-2	ASSLGAGDRETQY
TRBJ1-1	TRBV28	ASSRSKQGLPEAF
TRBJ2-3	TRBV6-5	ASSYSAGEADTQY
TRBJ2-5	TRBV7-7	ASSLAGTGAGETQY
TRBJ2-3	TRBV6-5	ASRRQASSTDTQY
TRBJ2-2	TRBV6-2/TRBV6-3	ATRPPGLALNGELF
TRBJ2-1	TRBV7-9	ASSPRGGTVDNEQF
TRBJ2-6	TRBV29-1	SVPAGQGLSGANVLT
TRBJ2-1	TRBV20-1	SASNINEQF
TRBJ1-1	TRBV10-3	AISETKDRGEAF
TRBJ1-5	TRBV7-2	ASSWGGAGNQPQH
TRBJ2-4	TRBV7-2	ASSLSLIAGGKNIQY
TRBJ2-7	TRBV7-2	ASSSSWATSSYEQY
TRBJ2-7	TRBV11-2	ASRVAGGRNEQY
TRBJ2-7	TRBV28	ASTLGQTYEQY
TRBJ1-4	TRBV21-1	ASSRNQGTNEKLF
TRBJ2-7	TRBV20-1	SASKVGSLYEQY
TRBJ1-2	TRBV27	ASSLRTGEWYGYT
TRBJ2-5	TRBV11-2	ASSSLAGGETQY
TRBJ2-2	TRBV6-5	ASSRPSGNTGELF
TRBJ2-7	TRBV7-9	ASREGSLASGAYEQY
TRBJ2-5	TRBV5-5	ASSKGTSGGKETQY
TRBJ2-3	TRBV7-2	ASSRDYLSTDTQY
TRBJ1-6	TRBV7-8	ASSPGVQGSPLH
TRBJ2-7	TRBV25-1	AAGGQTYEQY
TRBJ1-4	TRBV19	ASRNEGASEKLF
TRBJ1-2	TRBV6-2/TRBV6-3	ASSYRQRNYGYT
TRBJ2-1	TRBV6-2/TRBV6-3	ASSYFENSVNEQF
TRBJ2-1	TRBV6-5	ASSYSGLAGVREQF
TRBJ2-5	TRBV3-1/TRBV3-2	ASSQGFSETQY
TRBJ2-7	TRBV27	ASSLAGDYEQY
TRBJ1-2	TRBV19	ASSMFPGGYT
TRBJ1-1	TRBV28	ASSSLDRGRTEAF
TRBJ2-3	TRBV11-2	ASQRQRNTDTQY
TRBJ2-4	TRBV6-5	ASSYSGARTKNIQY
TRBJ2-7	TRBV27	ASSLYTGRSAYEQY
TRBJ2-3	TRBV5-4	ASSLAPGAVTDTQY
TRBJ2-4	TRBV3-1/TRBV3-2	ASSQGGKNIQY
TRBJ1-3	TRBV7-9	ASRPRGSSGNTIY
TRBJ2-3	TRBV14	ASSQESTSTDTQY
TRBJ1-1	TRBV28	ASRTGNTEAF
TRBJ2-1	TRBV25-1	ASSRAGPYNEQF